Listed below are T cell receptor beta chains from one sample, sequenced in a study of shared clonotypes between healthy human individuals. TCRdb keeps only in-frame clones here, not all; method: immunoSEQ multiplex PCR. The sample includes around 700,000 clones, roughly 78% seen only once; the top ten take 1.8%. Sample: memory CD4+ T cells sorted from blood. These TCRs come from a woman in her 30s in good health. Both conserved end residues are part of each CDR3. The D gene is left open where the match is weak. The size of a clone is reported for some rows only, either as once, few or many, or as a class for expanded clones.

TRBJ2-3	NA	15	NA	TRBV7-9	CASSLGAGPRQEEYF	TGTGCCAGCAGCTTAGGGGCGGGACCGCGGCAGGAGGAGTATTTT
TRBJ1-4	NA	12	NA	TRBV28	CASSSSREKLFF	TGTGCCAGCAGTTCCTCACGAGAAAAACTGTTTTTT
TRBJ2-1	TRBD2	15	NA	TRBV27	CASSSRLALINEQFF	TGTGCCAGCAGTTCCAGACTAGCGCTCATCAATGAGCAGTTCTTC
TRBJ2-7	NA	19	NA	TRBV28	CASSPWAGQRSRIGYEQYF	TGTGCCAGCAGTCCATGGGCGGGGCAGCGATCCAGGATAGGATACGAGCAGTACTTC
TRBJ1-5	TRBD1	13	NA	TRBV6-4	CASSRQGGQPQHF	TGTGCCAGCAGCAGACAGGGAGGACAGCCCCAGCATTTT
TRBJ2-1	NA	16	NA	TRBV11-2	CASSFPGKPKKDEQFF	TGTGCCAGCAGCTTTCCGGGGAAGCCAAAAAAGGATGAGCAGTTCTTC
TRBJ2-1	TRBD2	15	few	TRBV7-2	CASSYWTSGSTEQFF	TGTGCCAGCAGCTACTGGACTAGCGGGAGTACTGAGCAGTTCTTC
TRBJ1-4	NA	15	once	TRBV7-2	CASSFGSGFPEKLFF	TGTGCCAGCAGCTTTGGATCAGGGTTTCCCGAAAAACTGTTTTTT
TRBJ2-1	NA	15	once	TRBV18	CASSPPKSSYNEQFF	TGTGCCAGCTCACCACCGAAGAGCTCCTACAATGAGCAGTTCTTC
TRBJ2-7	NA	16	NA	TRBV10-1	CASSAQAGKSSYEQYF	TGCGCCAGCAGTGCCCAAGCCGGGAAAAGCTCCTACGAGCAGTACTTC
TRBJ2-7	NA	14	NA	TRBV5-4	CASSRDSRSKEQYF	TGTGCCAGCAGCCGCGACAGCCGGTCGAAAGAGCAGTACTTC
TRBJ2-3	TRBD2	14	NA	TRBV29-1	CSVEGGRTTDTQYF	TGCAGCGTTGAAGGCGGGAGGACCACAGATACGCAGTATTTT
TRBJ2-2	NA	13	NA	TRBV5-1	CASSSENTGELFF	TGCGCCAGCAGCTCAGAGAACACCGGGGAGCTGTTTTTT
TRBJ1-5	NA	15	NA	TRBV19	CASETKKQFKQPQHF	TGTGCCAGTGAAACAAAGAAGCAGTTTAAGCAGCCCCAGCATTTT
TRBJ2-2	NA	14	NA	TRBV6-4	CASSDVANTGELFF	TGTGCCAGCAGTGACGTAGCGAACACCGGGGAGCTGTTTTTT
TRBJ2-7	NA	11	NA	TRBV10-1	CASSEWTEQYF	TGCGCCAGCAGTGAGTGGACCGAGCAGTACTTC
TRBJ2-7	NA	14	NA	TRBV19	CASSIGFLGVEQYF	TGTGCCAGTAGTATCGGGTTTCTCGGAGTCGAGCAGTACTTC
TRBJ2-2	TRBD1	15	few	TRBV28	CASSQGALDTGELFF	TGTGCCAGCAGCCAGGGGGCTCTGGACACCGGGGAGCTGTTTTTT
TRBJ1-5	NA	15	many	TRBV6-1	CASSDNRASNQPQHF	TGTGCCAGCAGTGACAACAGGGCAAGCAATCAGCCCCAGCATTTT
TRBJ2-3	TRBD1	17	NA	TRBV7-2	CASSLRRTGALTDTQYF	TGTGCCAGCAGCTTGAGAAGGACAGGGGCTTTAACAGATACGCAGTATTTT
TRBJ1-3	NA	15	few	TRBV18	CASSKTDYSGNTIYF	TGTGCCAGCTCAAAGACAGATTACTCTGGAAACACCATATATTTT
TRBJ2-7	NA	14	few	TRBV2	CASTRDGGSYEQYF	TGTGCCAGTACCAGGGACGGAGGCTCCTACGAGCAGTACTTC
TRBJ1-5	NA	13	once	TRBV2	CASTPLENQPQHF	TGTGCCAGCACCCCCCTGGAGAATCAGCCCCAGCATTTT
TRBJ2-6	NA	12	NA	TRBV28	CASSSRSNVLTF	TGTGCCAGCAGTTCTAGGTCCAACGTCCTGACTTTC